Listed below are T cell receptor beta chains from one sample, sequenced in a study of shared clonotypes between healthy human individuals. Data came from immunoSEQ multiplex PCR; TCRdb stores just in-frame clones and leaves some out. Among 980,000 or so clones listed, 76% were seen once. Sequencing was carried out using memory CD4+ T cells sorted from blood. These receptors were collected from a man aged 18 to 30 in good health. Each CDR3 is given with its conserved first and last residue. A D gene is named only where the DNA matches it firmly. Clone size is stated in some rows and not others, as once, few, many or a class when expanded.

cdr3_length clone_size j_call d_call v_call cdr3_aa cdr3_nt
14 - TRBJ2-7 - TRBV30 CAWSLEGRVNEQYF TGTGCCTGGAGTCTTGAAGGCAGGGTAAACGAGCAGTACTTC
14 once TRBJ2-3 TRBD1 TRBV27 CASSWTGGADTQYF TGTGCCAGCAGTTGGACAGGGGGGGCCGATACGCAGTATTTT
15 - TRBJ2-3 - TRBV9 CASSVIGGGTDTQYF TGTGCCAGCAGCGTGATCGGCGGGGGCACAGATACGCAGTATTTT
14 - TRBJ1-2 TRBD1 TRBV9 CASSVARDSYGYTF TGTGCCAGCAGCGTAGCTCGGGACAGCTATGGCTACACCTTC
14 - TRBJ2-3 - TRBV18 CASSPRIGTDTQYF TGTGCCAGCTCACCACGCATCGGCACAGATACGCAGTATTTT
14 - TRBJ2-3 - TRBV5-4 CASSTRAGTDTQYF TGTGCCAGCAGCACCAGGGCTGGCACAGATACGCAGTATTTT
15 - TRBJ1-2 - TRBV2 CASREGPSYGYGYTF TGTGCCAGCAGGGAGGGTCCCTCGTACGGCTATGGCTACACCTTC
14 once TRBJ2-2 TRBD1 TRBV10-3 CAISGTENTGELFF TGTGCCATCTCCGGGACAGAAAACACCGGGGAGCTGTTTTTT
12 few TRBJ2-7 - TRBV6-4 CASLGRAYEQYF TGTGCCAGCCTGGGACGGGCCTACGAGCAGTACTTC
13 - TRBJ2-5 - TRBV12-2 CASRWDCEETQYF TGTGCAAGTCGCTGGGACTGTGAAGAGACCCAGTACTTC
16 - TRBJ2-4 - TRBV6-6 CATDWTARGAKNIQYF TGTGCCACAGACTGGACAGCCCGGGGGGCCAAAAACATTCAGTACTTC
15 few TRBJ1-2 - TRBV19 CASSRYGPSSYGYTF TGTGCCAGTAGTCGATACGGGCCCAGCTCGTATGGCTACACCTTC
15 - TRBJ1-4 - TRBV2 CASIQQEGRGEKLFF TGTGCCAGCATACAACAGGAGGGGAGAGGTGAAAAACTGTTTTTT
14 - TRBJ1-5 TRBD1 TRBV7-2 CASSWTGPNQPQHF TGTGCCAGCAGCTGGACAGGGCCCAATCAGCCCCAGCATTTT
14 - TRBJ1-5 - TRBV2 CASSDVVGNQPQHF TGTGCCAGCAGTGACGTGGTTGGCAATCAGCCCCAGCATTTT
14 - TRBJ1-2 - TRBV7-9 CASSLSADGYGYTF TGTGCCAGCAGCTTATCGGCGGACGGCTATGGCTACACCTTC
14 once TRBJ1-1 TRBD1 TRBV6-6 CASSRQGRGTEAFF TGTGCCAGCAGTAGACAGGGTCGAGGGACTGAAGCTTTCTTT
13 - TRBJ1-1 - TRBV28 CASSLVKGQGAFF TGTGCCAGCAGTTTAGTAAAGGGGCAGGGGGCTTTCTTT
13 - TRBJ2-7 - TRBV30 CAWSKYGGGEQYF TGTGCCTGGAGTAAGTACGGGGGTGGCGAGCAGTACTTC
15 once TRBJ2-5 - TRBV4-2 CASSQESTDQETQYF TGTGCCAGCAGCCAAGAGTCCACAGACCAAGAGACCCAGTACTTC
16 - TRBJ2-5 TRBD1 TRBV7-7 CASSPRWQGAGETQYF TGTGCTAGCAGCCCTCGGTGGCAGGGGGCCGGAGAGACCCAGTACTTC
15 - TRBJ1-1 TRBD1 TRBV11-2 CASSFGKGAWTEAFF TGTGCCAGCAGCTTCGGGAAGGGGGCTTGGACTGAAGCTTTCTTT
13 once TRBJ1-6 - TRBV6-5 CASRGRENSPLHF TGTGCCAGCCGAGGCAGGGAAAATTCACCCCTCCACTTT
19 - TRBJ1-1 - TRBV7-8 CASSLRSSGPLERATEAFF TGTGCCAGCAGCTTGAGGAGCTCCGGGCCACTTGAAAGGGCCACTGAAGCTTTCTTT
15 once TRBJ2-7 - TRBV6-1 CASMSSKAGTYEQYF TGTGCCAGCATGTCCTCGAAGGCTGGAACCTACGAGCAGTACTTC
13 - TRBJ2-1 - TRBV6-5 CASKPNPQNEQFF TGTGCCAGCAAACCAAATCCCCAGAATGAGCAGTTCTTC
14 few TRBJ2-2 - TRBV27 CASSPQTGPGELFF TGTGCCAGCAGTCCTCAGACAGGTCCCGGGGAGCTGTTTTTT
14 - TRBJ1-5 - TRBV7-9 CASSGGQLNQPQHF TGTGCCAGCAGCGGAGGACAGCTCAATCAGCCCCAGCATTTT
13 - TRBJ2-5 - TRBV7-2 CASSTPGTETQYF TGTGCCAGCAGTACCCCGGGGACCGAGACCCAGTACTTC
16 - TRBJ1-2 - TRBV7-2 CASSFPRQGTNYGYTF TGTGCCAGCAGCTTTCCTCGGCAGGGGACCAACTATGGCTACACCTTC
14 - TRBJ2-1 TRBD2 TRBV2 CATQSRLAVNEQFF TGTGCCACCCAGTCGCGACTAGCGGTTAATGAGCAGTTCTTC
13 few TRBJ2-7 - TRBV7-3 CASSLTASSEQYF TGTGCCAGCAGCTTAACGGCGAGTAGCGAGCAGTACTTC
13 - TRBJ2-1 - TRBV2 CASSGLGYNEQFF TGTGCCAGCAGTGGCCTTGGGTACAATGAGCAGTTCTTC
13 - TRBJ1-1 - TRBV7-7 CASSYPECSEAFF TGTGCTAGCAGCTACCCAGAGTGTAGTGAAGCTTTCTTT
15 - TRBJ1-1 - TRBV5-1 CASSLAGGPNTEAFF TGCGCCAGCAGCTTGGCGGGGGGGCCGAACACTGAAGCTTTCTTT
15 - TRBJ2-7 TRBD1 TRBV2 CASSMGQGMAYEQYF TGTGCCAGCAGTATGGGACAGGGAATGGCCTACGAGCAGTACTTC
14 - TRBJ1-2 - TRBV6-5 CASSYGGVGYGYTF TGTGCCAGCAGTTATGGGGGAGTTGGCTATGGCTACACCTTC
13 - TRBJ2-5 TRBD2 TRBV6-1 CASIGTSFETQYF TGTGCCAGCATTGGGACTAGCTTTGAGACCCAGTACTTC
13 - TRBJ2-5 - TRBV7-9 CASLRAPQETQYF TGTGCCAGCCTTCGAGCCCCCCAAGAGACCCAGTACTTC
15 - TRBJ2-3 - TRBV14 CASSQVGRGTDTQYF TGTGCCAGCAGCCAAGTCGGGCGGGGCACAGATACGCAGTATTTT
16 - TRBJ1-4 - TRBV7-2 CASSSHRQGPGEKLFF TGTGCCAGCAGCTCCCACCGTCAGGGACCTGGTGAAAAACTGTTTTTT
12 - TRBJ1-2 - TRBV6-6 CASSSQMLGYTF TGTGCCAGCAGTTCCCAAATGTTGGGCTACACCTTC
15 - TRBJ2-3 - TRBV10-3 CAISSTQPRADTQYF TGTGCCATCAGTTCAACCCAACCTCGAGCAGATACGCAGTATTTT
16 - TRBJ1-4 TRBD1 TRBV5-1 CASSLTSGTGLKKLFF TGCGCCAGCAGCCTGACCTCCGGGACAGGGCTGAAAAAACTGTTTTTT
17 - TRBJ2-6 - TRBV18 CASSPKDANSGANVLTF TGTGCCAGCTCACCAAAAGATGCCAACTCTGGGGCCAACGTCCTGACTTTC
14 - TRBJ2-1 - TRBV6-5 CASMRGGSYNEQFF TGTGCCAGCATGCGCGGCGGCTCCTACAATGAGCAGTTCTTC
11 once TRBJ2-7 - TRBV20-1 CSGSGPYEQYF TGCAGTGGGTCAGGGCCCTACGAGCAGTACTTC